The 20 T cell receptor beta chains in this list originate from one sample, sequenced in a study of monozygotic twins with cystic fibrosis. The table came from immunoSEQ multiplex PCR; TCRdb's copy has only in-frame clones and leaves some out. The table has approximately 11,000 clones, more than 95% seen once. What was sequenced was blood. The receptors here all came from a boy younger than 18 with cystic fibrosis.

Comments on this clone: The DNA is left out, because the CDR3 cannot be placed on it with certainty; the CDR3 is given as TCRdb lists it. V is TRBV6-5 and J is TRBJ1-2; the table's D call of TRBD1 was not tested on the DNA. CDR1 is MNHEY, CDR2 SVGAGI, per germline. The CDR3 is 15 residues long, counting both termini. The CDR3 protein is CASSSSLTGDKGYTF.

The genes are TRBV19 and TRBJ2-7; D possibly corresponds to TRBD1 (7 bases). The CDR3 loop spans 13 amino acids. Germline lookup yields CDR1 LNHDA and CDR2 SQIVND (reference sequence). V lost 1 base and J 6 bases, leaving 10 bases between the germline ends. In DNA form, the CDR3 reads TGTGCCAGTAGTATAGCCCAGGGGGGCGAGCAGTACTTC. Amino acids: CASSIAQGGEQYF.

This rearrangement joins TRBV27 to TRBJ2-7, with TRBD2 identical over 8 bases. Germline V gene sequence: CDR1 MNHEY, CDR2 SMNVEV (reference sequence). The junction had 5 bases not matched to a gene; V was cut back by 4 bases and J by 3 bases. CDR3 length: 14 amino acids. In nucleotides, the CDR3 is TGTGCCAGCAGTTCCGGGACTAGTCACTACGAGCAGTACTTC. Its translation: CASSSGTSHYEQYF.

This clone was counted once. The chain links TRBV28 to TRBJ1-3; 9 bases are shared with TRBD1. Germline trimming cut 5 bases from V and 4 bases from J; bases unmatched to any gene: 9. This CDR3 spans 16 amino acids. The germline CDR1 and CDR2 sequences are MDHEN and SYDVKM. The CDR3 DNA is TGTGCCAGCAGTATCACAGGGGGCGCGGGAGGAAACACCATATATTTT. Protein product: CASSITGGAGGNTIYF.

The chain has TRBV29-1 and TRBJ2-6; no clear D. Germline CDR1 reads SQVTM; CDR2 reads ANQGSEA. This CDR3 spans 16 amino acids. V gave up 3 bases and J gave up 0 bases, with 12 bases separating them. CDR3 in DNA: TGCAGCGTTGATGGGCAGCCGAACTCTGGGGCCAACGTCCTGACTTTC. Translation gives CSVDGQPNSGANVLTF.

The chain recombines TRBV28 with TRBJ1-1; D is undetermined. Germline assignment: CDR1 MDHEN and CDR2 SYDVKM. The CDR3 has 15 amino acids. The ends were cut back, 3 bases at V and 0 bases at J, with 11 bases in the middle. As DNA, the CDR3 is TGTGCCAGCAGTTTCGGAAGGGCTTTGAACACTGAAGCTTTCTTT. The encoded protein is CASSFGRALNTEAFF.

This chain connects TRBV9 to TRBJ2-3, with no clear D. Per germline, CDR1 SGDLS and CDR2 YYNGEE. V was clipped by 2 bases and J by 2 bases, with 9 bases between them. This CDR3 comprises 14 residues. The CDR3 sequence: CASSVRVFTDTQYF. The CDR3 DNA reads TGTGCCAGCAGCGTTAGGGTATTCACAGATACGCAGTATTTT.

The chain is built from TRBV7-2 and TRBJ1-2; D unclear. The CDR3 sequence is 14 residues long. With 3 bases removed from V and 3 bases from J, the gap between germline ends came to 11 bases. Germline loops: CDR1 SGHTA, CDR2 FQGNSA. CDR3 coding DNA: TGTGCCAGCAGCTTTAACAACGTCGACTATGGCTACACCTTC. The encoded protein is CASSFNNVDYGYTF.

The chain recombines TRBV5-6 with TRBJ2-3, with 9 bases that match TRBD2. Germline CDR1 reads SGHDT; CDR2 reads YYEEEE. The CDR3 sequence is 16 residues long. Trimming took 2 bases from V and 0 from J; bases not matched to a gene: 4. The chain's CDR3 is CASSFIAGASTDTQYF. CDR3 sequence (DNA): TGTGCCAGCAGCTTTATAGCGGGGGCAAGCACAGATACGCAGTATTTT.

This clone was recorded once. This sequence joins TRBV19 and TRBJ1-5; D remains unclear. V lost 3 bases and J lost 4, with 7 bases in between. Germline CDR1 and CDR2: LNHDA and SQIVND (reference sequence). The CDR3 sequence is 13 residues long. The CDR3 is CASSMERNQPQHF. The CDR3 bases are TGTGCCAGTAGTATGGAGAGGAATCAGCCCCAGCATTTT.

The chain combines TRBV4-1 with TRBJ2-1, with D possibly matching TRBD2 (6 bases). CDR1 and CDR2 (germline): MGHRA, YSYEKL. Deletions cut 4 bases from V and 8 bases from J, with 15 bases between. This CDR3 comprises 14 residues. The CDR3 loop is CASSRQTSYDEQFF. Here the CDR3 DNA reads TGCGCCAGCAGCCGCCAGACTAGTTACGATGAGCAGTTCTTC.

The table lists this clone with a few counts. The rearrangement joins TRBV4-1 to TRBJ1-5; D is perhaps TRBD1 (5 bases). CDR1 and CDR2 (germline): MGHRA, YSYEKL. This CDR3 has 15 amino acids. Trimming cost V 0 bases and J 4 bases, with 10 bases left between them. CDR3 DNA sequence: TGCGCCAGCAGCCAAGAAGCCAGGGCGAATCAGCCCCAGCATTTT. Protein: CASSQEARANQPQHF.

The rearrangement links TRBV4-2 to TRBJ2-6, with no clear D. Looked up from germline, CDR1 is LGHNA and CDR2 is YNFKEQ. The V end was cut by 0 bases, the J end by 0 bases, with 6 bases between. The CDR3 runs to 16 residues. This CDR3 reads CASSQDPTSGANVLTF. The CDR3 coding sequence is TGTGCCAGCAGCCAAGATCCCACCTCTGGGGCCAACGTCCTGACTTTC.

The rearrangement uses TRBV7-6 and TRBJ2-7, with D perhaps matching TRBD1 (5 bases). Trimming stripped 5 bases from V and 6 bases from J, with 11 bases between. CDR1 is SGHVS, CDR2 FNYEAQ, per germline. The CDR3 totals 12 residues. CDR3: CASSNIRGEQYF. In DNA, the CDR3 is TGTGCCAGCAGCAATATAAGGGGCGAGCAGTACTTC.

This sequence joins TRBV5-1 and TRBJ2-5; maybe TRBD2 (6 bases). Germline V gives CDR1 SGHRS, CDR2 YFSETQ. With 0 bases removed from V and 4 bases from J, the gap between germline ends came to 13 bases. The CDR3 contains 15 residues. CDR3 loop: CASSLALGEVETQYF. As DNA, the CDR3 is TGCGCCAGCAGCTTGGCCCTGGGGGAGGTAGAGACCCAGTACTTC.

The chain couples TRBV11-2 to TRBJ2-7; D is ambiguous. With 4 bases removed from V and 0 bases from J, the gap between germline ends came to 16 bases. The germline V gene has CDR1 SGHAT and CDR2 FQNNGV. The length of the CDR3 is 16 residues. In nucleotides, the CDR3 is TGTGCCAGCAGCTCCCGCGACTGGCAGAGCTCCTACGAGCAGTACTTC. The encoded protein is CASSSRDWQSSYEQYF.

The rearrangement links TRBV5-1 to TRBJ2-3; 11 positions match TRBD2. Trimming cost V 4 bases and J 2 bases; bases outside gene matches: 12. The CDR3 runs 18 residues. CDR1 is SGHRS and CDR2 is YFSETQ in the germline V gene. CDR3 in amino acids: CASSPYGGLAEFTDTQYF. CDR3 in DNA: TGCGCCAGCAGCCCCTACGGGGGACTAGCGGAATTCACAGATACGCAGTATTTT.

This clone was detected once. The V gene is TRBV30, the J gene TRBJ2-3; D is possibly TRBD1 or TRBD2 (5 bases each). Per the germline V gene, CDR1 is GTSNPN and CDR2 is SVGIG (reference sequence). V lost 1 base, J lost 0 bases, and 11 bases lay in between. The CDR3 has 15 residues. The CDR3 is CAWSEGGGSTDTQYF. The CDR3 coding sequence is TGTGCCTGGAGTGAGGGTGGGGGAAGCACAGATACGCAGTATTTT.

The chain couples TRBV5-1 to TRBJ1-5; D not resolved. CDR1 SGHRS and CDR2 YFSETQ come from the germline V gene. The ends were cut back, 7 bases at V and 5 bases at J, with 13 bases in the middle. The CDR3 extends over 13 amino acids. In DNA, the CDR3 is TGCGCCAGCCACAATGGGCCTGATCAGCCCCAGCATTTT. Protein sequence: CASHNGPDQPQHF.

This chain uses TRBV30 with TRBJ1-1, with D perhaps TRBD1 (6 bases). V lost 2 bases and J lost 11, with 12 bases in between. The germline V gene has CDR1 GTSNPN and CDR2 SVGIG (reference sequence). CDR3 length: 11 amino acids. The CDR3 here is CAWSFWQGAFF. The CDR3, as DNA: TGTGCCTGGAGTTTCTGGCAGGGGGCTTTCTTT.